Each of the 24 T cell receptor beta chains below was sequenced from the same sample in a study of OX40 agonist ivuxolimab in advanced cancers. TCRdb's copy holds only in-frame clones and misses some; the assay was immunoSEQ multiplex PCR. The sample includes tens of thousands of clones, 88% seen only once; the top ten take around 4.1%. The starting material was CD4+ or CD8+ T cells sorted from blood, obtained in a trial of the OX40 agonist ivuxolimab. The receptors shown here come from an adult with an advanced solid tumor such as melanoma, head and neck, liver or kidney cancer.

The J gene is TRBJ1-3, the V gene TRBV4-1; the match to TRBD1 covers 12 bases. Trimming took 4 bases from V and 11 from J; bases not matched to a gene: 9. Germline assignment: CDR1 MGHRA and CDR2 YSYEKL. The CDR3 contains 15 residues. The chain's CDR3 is CASSRGTGGESSIYF. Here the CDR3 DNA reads TGCGCCAGCAGCCGCGGGACAGGGGGCGAAAGCTCCATATATTTT.

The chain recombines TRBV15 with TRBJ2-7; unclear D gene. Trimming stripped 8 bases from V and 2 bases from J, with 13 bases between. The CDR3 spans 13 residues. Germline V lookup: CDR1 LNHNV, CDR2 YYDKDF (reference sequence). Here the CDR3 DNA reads TGTGCCACCGCCAAGTGGGGAACCTACGAGCAGTACTTC. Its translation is CATAKWGTYEQYF.

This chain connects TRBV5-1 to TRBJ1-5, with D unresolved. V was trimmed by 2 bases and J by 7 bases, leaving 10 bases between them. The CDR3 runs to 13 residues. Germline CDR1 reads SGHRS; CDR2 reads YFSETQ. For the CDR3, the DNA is TGCGCCAGCAGCTTTGGTCATGGGCAGCCCCAGCATTTT. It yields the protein CASSFGHGQPQHF.

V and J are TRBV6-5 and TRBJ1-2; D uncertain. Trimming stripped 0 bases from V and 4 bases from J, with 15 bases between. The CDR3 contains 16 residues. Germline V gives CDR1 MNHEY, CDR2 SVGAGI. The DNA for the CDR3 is TGTGCCAGCAGTTACTCGATTGGTTCGGCTAGCTATGGCTACACCTTC. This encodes CASSYSIGSASYGYTF.

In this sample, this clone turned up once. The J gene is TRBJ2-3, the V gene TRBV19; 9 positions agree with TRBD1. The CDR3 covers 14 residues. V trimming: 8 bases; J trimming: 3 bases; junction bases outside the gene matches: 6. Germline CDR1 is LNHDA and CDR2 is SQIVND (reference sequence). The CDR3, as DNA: TGTGCCAGTTTGGGACAGGGTGGGACAGATACGCAGTATTTT. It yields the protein CASLGQGGTDTQYF.

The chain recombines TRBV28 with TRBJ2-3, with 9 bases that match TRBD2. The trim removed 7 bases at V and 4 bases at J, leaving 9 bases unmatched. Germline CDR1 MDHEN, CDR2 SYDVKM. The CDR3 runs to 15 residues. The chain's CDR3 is CASKVSGRKADTQYF. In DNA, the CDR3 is TGTGCCAGCAAAGTAAGCGGGAGGAAGGCAGATACGCAGTATTTT.

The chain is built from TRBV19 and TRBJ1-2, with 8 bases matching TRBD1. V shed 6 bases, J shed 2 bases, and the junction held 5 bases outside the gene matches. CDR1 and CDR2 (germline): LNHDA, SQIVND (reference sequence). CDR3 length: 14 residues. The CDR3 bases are TGTGCCAGTAGGGCAGGGGGCGCCAACTATGGCTACACCTTC. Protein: CASRAGGANYGYTF.

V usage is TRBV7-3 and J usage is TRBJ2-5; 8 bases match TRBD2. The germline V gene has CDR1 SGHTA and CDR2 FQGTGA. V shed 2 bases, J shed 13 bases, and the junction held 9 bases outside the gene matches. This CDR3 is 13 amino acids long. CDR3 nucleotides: TGTGCCAGCAGCTTAGAGGTAGCGGGGCCCTGGTACTTC. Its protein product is CASSLEVAGPWYF.

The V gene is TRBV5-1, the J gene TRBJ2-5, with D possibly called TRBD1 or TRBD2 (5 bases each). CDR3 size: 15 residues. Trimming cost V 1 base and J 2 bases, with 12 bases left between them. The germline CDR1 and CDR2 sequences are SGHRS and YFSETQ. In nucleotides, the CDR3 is TGCGCCAGCAGCTTGAATACCGGGACGCAAGAGACCCAGTACTTC. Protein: CASSLNTGTQETQYF.

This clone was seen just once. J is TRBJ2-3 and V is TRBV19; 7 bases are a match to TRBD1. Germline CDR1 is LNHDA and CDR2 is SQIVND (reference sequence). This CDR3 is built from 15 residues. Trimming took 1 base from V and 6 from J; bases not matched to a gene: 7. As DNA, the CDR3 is TGTGCCAGTAGTATAGGACAGGGCCCCGGGGATACGCAGTATTTT. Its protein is CASSIGQGPGDTQYF.

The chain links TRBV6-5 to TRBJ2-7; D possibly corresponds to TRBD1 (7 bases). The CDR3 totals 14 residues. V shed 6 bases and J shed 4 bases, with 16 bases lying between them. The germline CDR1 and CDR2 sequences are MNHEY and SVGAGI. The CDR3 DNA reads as TGTGCCAGCAGCAACTCAGGGGGGCCTTACGAGCAGTACTTC. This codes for CASSNSGGPYEQYF.

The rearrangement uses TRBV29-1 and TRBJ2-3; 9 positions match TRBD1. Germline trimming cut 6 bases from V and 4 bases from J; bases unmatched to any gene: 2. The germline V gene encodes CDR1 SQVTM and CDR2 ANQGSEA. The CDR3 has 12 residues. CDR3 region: CSVRTGADTQYF. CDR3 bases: TGCAGCGTAAGGACAGGGGCAGATACGCAGTATTTT.

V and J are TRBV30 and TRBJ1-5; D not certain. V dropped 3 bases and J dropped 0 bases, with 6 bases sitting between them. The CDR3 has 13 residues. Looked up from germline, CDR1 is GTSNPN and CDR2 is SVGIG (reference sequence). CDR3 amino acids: CAWSSDSNQPQHF. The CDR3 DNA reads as TGTGCCTGGAGCTCGGATAGCAATCAGCCCCAGCATTTT.

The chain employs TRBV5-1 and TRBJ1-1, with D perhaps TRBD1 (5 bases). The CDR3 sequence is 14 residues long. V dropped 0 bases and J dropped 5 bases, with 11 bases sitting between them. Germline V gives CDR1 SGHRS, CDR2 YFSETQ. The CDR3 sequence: CASSLGGTNTEAFF. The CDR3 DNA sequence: TGCGCCAGCAGCTTGGGGGGGACGAATACTGAAGCTTTCTTT.

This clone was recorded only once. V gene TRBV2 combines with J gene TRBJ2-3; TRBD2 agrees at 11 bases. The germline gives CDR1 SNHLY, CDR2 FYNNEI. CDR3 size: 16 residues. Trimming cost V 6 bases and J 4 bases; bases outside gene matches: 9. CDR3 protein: CASRSSLAGVADTQYF. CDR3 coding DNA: TGTGCCAGCAGATCATCACTAGCGGGAGTAGCAGATACGCAGTATTTT. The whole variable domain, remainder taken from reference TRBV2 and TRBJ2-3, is EPEVTQTPSHQVTQMGQEVILRCVPISNHLYFYWYRQILGQKVEFLVSFYNNEISEKSEIFDDQFSVERPDGSNFTLKIRSTKLEDSAMYFCASRSSLAGVADTQYFGPGTRLTVL.

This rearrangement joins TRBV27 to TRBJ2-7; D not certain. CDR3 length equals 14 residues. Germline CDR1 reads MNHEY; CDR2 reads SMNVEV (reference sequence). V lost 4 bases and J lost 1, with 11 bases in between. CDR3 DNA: TGTGCCAGCAGTTGGTCTTCAGCGTCCTACGAGCAGTACTTC. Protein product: CASSWSSASYEQYF.

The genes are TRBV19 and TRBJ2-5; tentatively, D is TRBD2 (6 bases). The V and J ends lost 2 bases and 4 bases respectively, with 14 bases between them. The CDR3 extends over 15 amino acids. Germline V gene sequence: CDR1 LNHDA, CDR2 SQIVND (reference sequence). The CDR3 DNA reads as TGTGCCAGTAGTATAAGGACTCTGGGGGGAGAGACCCAGTACTTC. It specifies CASSIRTLGGETQYF.

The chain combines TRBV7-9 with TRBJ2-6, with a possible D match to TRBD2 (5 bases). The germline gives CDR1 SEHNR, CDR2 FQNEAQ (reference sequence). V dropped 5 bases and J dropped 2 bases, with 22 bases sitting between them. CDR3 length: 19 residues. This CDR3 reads CASSPDLYHRDTGANVLTF. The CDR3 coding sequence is TGTGCCAGCAGCCCTGACTTATATCATCGGGATACTGGGGCCAACGTCCTGACTTTC.

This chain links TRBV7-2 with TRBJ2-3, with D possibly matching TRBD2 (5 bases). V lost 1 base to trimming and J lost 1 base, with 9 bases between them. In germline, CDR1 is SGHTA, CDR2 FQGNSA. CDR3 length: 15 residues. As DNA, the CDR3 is TGTGCCAGCAGCTTAGATCGGGGAGGCACAGATACGCAGTATTTT. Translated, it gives CASSLDRGGTDTQYF.

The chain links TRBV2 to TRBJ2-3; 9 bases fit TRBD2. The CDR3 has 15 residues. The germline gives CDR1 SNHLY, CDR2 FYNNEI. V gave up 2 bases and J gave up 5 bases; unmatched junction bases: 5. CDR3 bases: TGTGCCAGCAGTGAAATAGCGGGAGCGGGAGATACGCAGTATTTT. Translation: CASSEIAGAGDTQYF.

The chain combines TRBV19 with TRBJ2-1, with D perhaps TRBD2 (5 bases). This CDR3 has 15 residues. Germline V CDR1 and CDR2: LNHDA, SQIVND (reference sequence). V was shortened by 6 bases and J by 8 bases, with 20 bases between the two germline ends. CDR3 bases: TGTGCCAGTAGCTGGAGTCTAGCAGGCTATTATGAGCAGTTCTTC. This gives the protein CASSWSLAGYYEQFF.

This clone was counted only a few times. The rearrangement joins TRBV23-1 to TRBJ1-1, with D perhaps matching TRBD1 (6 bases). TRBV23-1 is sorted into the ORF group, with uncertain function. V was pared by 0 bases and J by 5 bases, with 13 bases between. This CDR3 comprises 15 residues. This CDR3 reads CASSQSGRGGTEAFF. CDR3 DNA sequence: TGCGCCAGCAGTCAATCCGGCAGGGGCGGGACTGAAGCTTTCTTT.

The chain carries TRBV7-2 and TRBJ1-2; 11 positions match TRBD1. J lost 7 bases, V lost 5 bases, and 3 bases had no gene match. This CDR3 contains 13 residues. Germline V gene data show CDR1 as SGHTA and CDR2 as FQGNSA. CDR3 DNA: TGTGCCAGCAGCCGGACAGGGGGCTTTGGCTACACCTTC. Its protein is CASSRTGGFGYTF.

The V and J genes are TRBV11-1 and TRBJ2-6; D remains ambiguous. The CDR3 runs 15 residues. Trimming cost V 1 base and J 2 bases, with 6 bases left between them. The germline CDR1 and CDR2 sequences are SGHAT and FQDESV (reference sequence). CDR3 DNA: TGTGCCAGCAGCTTAGTTGCGGCTGGGGCCAACGTCCTGACTTTC. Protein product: CASSLVAAGANVLTF.